This TCR beta chain was documented in a study of T cell repertoires in cytomegalovirus infection. Germline-derived CDR1 and CDR2 are MNHGY and SAAAGT. The CDR3 runs to 14 residues. V shed 7 bases and J 1 base; nucleotides not matched to a gene: 7. As concerns this clonotype: Antigen unknown.

TCRdb ran MiXCR on the reads and lists one entry per CDR3 protein. Of some 500,000 distinct CDR3 sequences in the sample, about 33% were seen once. The TCR was taken from a human donor in good health (CMV status not recorded). Some clones in this sample may be carry-over from other donors' samples. Sequenced here: cultured PBMCs, sampled from culture after CMV antigen stimulation. This rearrangement joins TRBV6-8 to TRBJ2-7, with TRBD1 matching over 7 bases. The CDR3 nucleotides read TGTGCCAGCACCCCCGTGGACAGGTCCTACGAGCAGTACTTC. Protein product: CASTPVDRSYEQYF.